Here is one T cell receptor beta chain with its context. This entry is derived from a study of blood T cell repertoires in COVID-19. Study-level information: Researchers got acute and convalescent COVID-19 samples from the United States, Italy and Spain.

The V end was cut by 11 bases, the J end by 0 bases, with 13 bases between. The germline gives CDR1 ENHRY, CDR2 SYGVKD. The CDR3 is 13 residues long. Sequencing used immunoSEQ multiplex PCR; TCRdb keeps in-frame clones, though not all of them. The sample comprises over 90,000 clones, 85% to 90% of which are singletons, and 10% to 15% rests with the top ten. V gene TRBV10-3 combines with J gene TRBJ1-1; possible D gene TRBD1, 6 bases. Material: peripheral blood. The TCR sequence derives from a woman in her sixties in a cohort sampled during active or convalescent COVID-19. This CDR3 reads CASSTGMNTEAFF. The CDR3 DNA sequence: TGTGCCTCTTCGACAGGAATGAACACTGAAGCTTTCTTT.